This T cell receptor (beta chain) was documented in a study of CD8 T cells in ankylosing spondylitis (dated by TCRdb to about 2017). For the study in its entirety: The study set out to find disease-linked TCR variants by profiling T cell receptor beta repertoires in ankylosing spondylitis patients and healthy donors. The full study cohort comprised 20 to 30 ankylosing spondylitis patients and over 95 healthy donors. Peripheral blood samples were taken, and synovial fluid was additionally collected from ankylosing spondylitis patients.

Based on the germline V gene, the CDR1 and CDR2 sequences are SQVTM and ANQGSEA. Inclusive of the bounding cysteine and phenylalanine, the CDR3 is 16 residues long. The retained sequence is limited to the CDR3, 48 bases, with the frame set at the first base. V and J are trimmed by 5 bases and 0 bases, and the gene matches miss 8 bases of the junction. Reads for this sample came from an Illumina HiSeq 2500. Quantitative 5'-RACE with molecular barcodes was used to prepare TCR beta libraries. Concerning the study's data processing: To identify disease-linked TCR variants, a new computational method was used, one built on a probabilistic model of VDJ rearrangement. The public reads were quality trimmed at Q25 with fastp and then assembled into clones with MiXCR by TCRdb, keeping productive beta chains. Entries that share a CDR3 protein sequence are merged under the most common genes and DNA. In this record, the V and J calls reflect TCRdb's handling and not the investigators' own analysis. Counted in this sample were about 230,000 distinct CDR3 sequences; under 8.5% of them appeared once. Roughly 5% of the sample is in the top ten clones.

This clonotype was found many times. It lacks a known antigen. No base quality values were provided; no much bigger clone lies one nucleotide off. Paper-wide results and their limitations: A CD8+ phenotype was shown by the disease-linked clones, which were found at relatively low frequencies in peripheral blood. A TCR beta motif of several highly homologous amino acid variants appeared characteristic of blood from ankylosing spondylitis patients. According to the report, matched synovial fluid samples from ankylosing spondylitis patients were significantly enriched for the disease-linked clones. Some TCR beta motif variants had previously been reported in synovial fluid and blood of reactive arthritis patients, which suggested common disease-initiation mechanisms.

Sequencing was done on a sample of blood, either unsorted or a sorted T cell fraction (not recorded which). The chain links TRBV29-1 with TRBJ2-1, and 9 bases in between align with TRBD2. This TCR derives from a female donor with ankylosing spondylitis or in good health (not recorded which). The CDR3 protein is CSVQARLAASYNEQFF. Here is the DNA: TGCAGCGTTCAAGCTCGACTAGCGGCCTCCTACAATGAGCAGTTCTTC.